The clone carrying this T cell receptor beta chain was counted ten times or more. Its antigen is currently unknown. Individual cDNA molecules received unique molecular identifiers during library preparation. TCRdb independently ran MiXCR on the 5' RACE reads; one entry per CDR3 protein. Of around 35,000 distinct CDR3 sequences listed, 5.5% to 7% are singletons. Germline CDR1 is SGHDT and CDR2 is YYEEEE. The CDR3 runs to 13 residues. V was trimmed by 0 bases and J by 6 bases, leaving 9 bases between them. The data originate from a study of early T cells in non-severe SARS-CoV-2 infection. At the level of the study: Sequencing input comprised bulk RNA from unsorted whole blood; chain pairing was not available. Study-level findings and limits: Matching results from VDJdb favored anti-spike CD8 responses, leaving private and CD4 specificities undetected.

The source material was whole blood. The clonotype comes from an adult who was a healthcare worker with PCR-confirmed SARS-CoV-2 infection or an uninfected control (not recorded which). The chain uses TRBV5-6 and TRBJ1-1; D possibly corresponds to TRBD1 (5 bases). CDR3 sequence (DNA): TGTGCCAGCAGCTTGGACGGGGACCCTGAAGCTTTCTTT. The encoded protein is CASSLDGDPEAFF.